The 16 T cell receptor beta chains presented below share a single source sample, sequenced in a study of blood T cell repertoires in COVID-19 (dated by TCRdb to the early 2020s). To prepare the library, the immunoSEQ multiplex PCR assay was applied. Sourced from immuneACCESS, this table was stored by TCRdb with only in-frame sequences that have V and J called. A share of the clones is absent; for the studies checked, an unresolved V gene accounts for under half, and the remainder has no known explanation. The sample table shows 300,000 or so clones, and more than 75% are seen once. The top ten hold more than 1.3% of the sample. Sequencing was carried out using peripheral blood. The receptor source for this set is a woman aged 40-49 years who had recovered from COVID-19.

The chain employs TRBV10-3 and TRBJ1-1, with TRBD1 matching over 8 bases. The CDR3 loop spans 13 amino acids. V shed 9 bases and J 1 base; nucleotides not matched to a gene: 4. Germline V lookup: CDR1 ENHRY, CDR2 SYGVKD. The CDR3 sequence: CAINGQGNTEAFF. Here the CDR3 DNA reads TGTGCCATAAATGGACAGGGGAACACTGAAGCTTTCTTT.

DNA of the CDR3: TGTGCCAGCAGCTTGTTAAATGGAAACACCATATATTTT. The encoded protein is CASSLLNGNTIYF. V gene TRBV5-6 combines with J gene TRBJ1-3; D is ambiguous. The CDR3 extends over 13 amino acids. V lost 1 base and J lost 3, with 5 bases in between. Germline V gives CDR1 SGHDT, CDR2 YYEEEE.

The rearrangement joins TRBV7-2 to TRBJ2-1; a possible D gene is TRBD2 (6 bases). Per germline, CDR1 SGHTA and CDR2 FQGNSA. This CDR3 is built from 15 residues. V lost 5 bases and J lost 1, with 12 bases in between. CDR3 nucleotide sequence: TGTGCCAGCAGCGCCTCCCGGGGGTCCTACAATGAGCAGTTCTTC. This encodes CASSASRGSYNEQFF.

This chain links TRBV11-2 with TRBJ2-5; D ambiguous. CDR1 and CDR2 (germline): SGHAT, FQNNGV. The V end lost 5 bases, the J end lost 5 bases, and 6 bases lay between the germline ends. This CDR3 has 11 amino acids. CDR3 amino acids: CASSTRETQYF. DNA of the CDR3: TGTGCCAGCAGCACCCGGGAGACCCAGTACTTC.

V usage is TRBV5-4 and J usage is TRBJ2-7, with a tentative D call TRBD2 (8 bases). The germline gives CDR1 SGHNT, CDR2 YYREEE (reference sequence). The CDR3 consists of 19 residues. Trimming removed 4 bases at V and 0 bases at J, with 26 bases between. CDR3 in DNA: TGTGCCAGCAGCCACAAGGGAGGGGGCGGGGGGTCGAGCTCCTACGAGCAGTACTTC. Its protein is CASSHKGGGGGSSSYEQYF. Together with reference TRBV5-4 and TRBJ2-7, the CDR3 gives the full variable domain: ETGVTQSPTHLIKTRGQQVTLRCSSQSGHNTVSWYQQALGQGPQFIFQYYREEENGRGNFPPRFSGLQFPNYSSELNVNALELDDSALYLCASSHKGGGGGSSSYEQYFGPGTRLTVT.

This clone has ten or more counts. Other DNA sequences within the sample encode an identical CDR3. The V gene is TRBV12-3 or TRBV12-4, the J gene TRBJ2-3; D not certain. Trimming cost V 5 bases and J 6 bases, with 6 bases left between them. This CDR3 comprises 11 residues. CDR3 sequence: CASSLRDTQYF. In DNA form, the CDR3 reads TGTGCCAGCAGTCTCAGGGATACGCAGTATTTT.

This chain connects TRBV3-1 (or the pseudogene TRBV3-2) to TRBJ2-5; 11 bases are shared with TRBD1. The CDR3 spans 17 residues. V shed 2 bases, J shed 4 bases, and the junction held 9 bases outside the gene matches. The V gene's germline CDR1 is LGHDT and CDR2 YNNKEL (reference sequence). CDR3 sequence reads: CASSQSAGTGGRETQYF. The CDR3 DNA follows: TGTGCCAGCAGCCAATCAGCCGGGACAGGGGGGAGAGAGACCCAGTACTTC.

This chain joins TRBV6-5 and TRBJ1-1, with D possibly TRBD1 on 5 matching bases. This CDR3 contains 13 residues. CDR1 is MNHEY and CDR2 is SVGAGI in the germline V gene. V was trimmed by 1 base and J by 5 bases, leaving 8 bases between them. The CDR3, as DNA: TGTGCCAGCAGTTACTTCCAGGGAACTGAAGCTTTCTTT. This sequence encodes CASSYFQGTEAFF.

This clone was seen only once. The V gene is TRBV3-1 (or the pseudogene TRBV3-2), the J gene TRBJ1-3; 10 bases agree with TRBD1. The V segment lost 4 bases and the J segment 4 bases; nucleotides outside the gene matches: 4. The CDR3 is 15 residues long. Germline V lookup: CDR1 LGHDT, CDR2 YNNKEL (reference sequence). Here the CDR3 reads CASSRLGQGGNTIYF. CDR3 sequence (DNA): TGTGCCAGCAGCCGCCTGGGACAGGGGGGAAACACCATATATTTT.

In this sample, this clone turned up many times. This rearrangement joins TRBV7-9 to TRBJ2-3; D is possibly TRBD1 (6 bases). CDR3 length: 13 amino acids. V lost 5 bases and J 10 bases, leaving 16 bases between the germline ends. Germline CDR1 and CDR2: SEHNR and FQNEAQ (reference sequence). CDR3 coding DNA: TGTGCCAGCAGCACCCAGACAGGCCGGGCGCAGTATTTT. Its translation is CASSTQTGRAQYF.

The V call is TRBV7-9, the J call TRBJ1-2; no firm D call. Germline lookup yields CDR1 SEHNR and CDR2 FQNEAQ (reference sequence). CDR3 length equals 15 residues. The V end was cut by 0 bases, the J end by 4 bases, with 12 bases between. The CDR3 protein is CASSLAEAGSYGYTF. The CDR3 nucleotides read TGTGCCAGCAGCTTAGCGGAGGCTGGTTCCTATGGCTACACCTTC.

The chain uses TRBV6-5 and TRBJ1-5, with a possible D match to TRBD1 (5 bases). Trimming took off 6 bases at V and 3 bases at J, with 9 bases between the two ends. From germline, CDR1 is MNHEY and CDR2 SVGAGI. The length of the CDR3 is 13 residues. The CDR3 DNA reads as TGTGCCAGCAGAAGACAGAACAATCAGCCCCAGCATTTT. Translating gives CASRRQNNQPQHF.

The V and J genes are TRBV5-1 and TRBJ1-4; a weak D match, TRBD1 (6 bases). The ends were cut back, 0 bases at V and 8 bases at J, with 11 bases in the middle. The germline V gene encodes CDR1 SGHRS and CDR2 YFSETQ. This CDR3 contains 14 residues. DNA for the CDR3: TGCGCCAGCAGCTTGGCCAACAGGGTGGAAAAACTGTTTTTT. It yields the protein CASSLANRVEKLFF.

J is TRBJ1-2 and V is TRBV27, with D perhaps TRBD1 (5 bases). Germline V lookup: CDR1 MNHEY, CDR2 SMNVEV (reference sequence). V was pared by 3 bases and J by 7 bases, with 18 bases between. This CDR3 is built from 15 residues. The DNA of the CDR3 is TGTGCCAGCAGTTTCGGTCAGGGTGGAAGAGGTGGCTACACCTTC. It codes for CASSFGQGGRGGYTF.

This clone appeared a few times. The J gene is TRBJ1-1, the V gene TRBV6-5, with a possible D match to TRBD1 (5 bases). The germline CDR1 and CDR2 sequences are MNHEY and SVGAGI. V was cut by 6 bases and J by 1 base, with 12 bases left in between. The CDR3 has 14 residues. The CDR3 region is CASRRTDRNTEAFF. CDR3 in DNA: TGTGCCAGCAGACGCACCGACAGGAACACTGAAGCTTTCTTT.

The chain uses TRBV28 and TRBJ1-2; the match to TRBD1 covers 8 bases. The length of the CDR3 is 15 residues. Germline V gene data show CDR1 as MDHEN and CDR2 as SYDVKM. Trimming took 5 bases from V and 3 from J; bases not matched to a gene: 8. CDR3 region: CASSAGQGPHYGYTF. The CDR3 DNA is TGTGCCAGCAGTGCCGGACAGGGCCCCCACTATGGCTACACCTTC.